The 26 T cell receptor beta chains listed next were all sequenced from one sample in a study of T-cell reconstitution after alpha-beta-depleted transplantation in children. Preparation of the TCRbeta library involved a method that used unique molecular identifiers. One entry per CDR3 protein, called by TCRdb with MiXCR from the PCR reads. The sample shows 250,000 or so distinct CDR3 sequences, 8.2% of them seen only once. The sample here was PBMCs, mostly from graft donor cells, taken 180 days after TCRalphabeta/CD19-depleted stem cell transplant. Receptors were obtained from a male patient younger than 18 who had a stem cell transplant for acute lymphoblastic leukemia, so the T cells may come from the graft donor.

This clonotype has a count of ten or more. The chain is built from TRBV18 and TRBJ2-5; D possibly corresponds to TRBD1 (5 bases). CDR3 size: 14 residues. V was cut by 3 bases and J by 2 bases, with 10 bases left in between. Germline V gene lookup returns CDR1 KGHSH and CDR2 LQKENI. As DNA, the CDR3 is TGTGCCAGCTCACCCAGGGTGGCTCAAGAGACCCAGTACTTC. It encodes CASSPRVAQETQYF.

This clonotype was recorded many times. CDR3 DNA: TGTGCCAGCAGCCTCGTTCGGGGGAGCTCCTACGAGCAGTACTTC. This sequence encodes CASSLVRGSSYEQYF. This sequence joins TRBV7-6 and TRBJ2-7; tentative D call: TRBD2 (6 bases). V was clipped by 5 bases and J by 0 bases, with 14 bases between them. This CDR3 contains 15 residues. Looked up from germline, CDR1 is SGHVS and CDR2 is FNYEAQ.

As DNA, the CDR3 is TGTGCCAGCAGCTCGGGACTAGCGGGGGGGCCGGTTGAGCAGTTCTTC. It specifies CASSSGLAGGPVEQFF. V and J are TRBV5-4 and TRBJ2-1; TRBD2 aligns across 16 bases. There are 16 residues in the CDR3. V lost 3 bases and J lost 9; bases outside the gene matches: 6. Germline loops: CDR1 SGHNT, CDR2 YYREEE (reference sequence).

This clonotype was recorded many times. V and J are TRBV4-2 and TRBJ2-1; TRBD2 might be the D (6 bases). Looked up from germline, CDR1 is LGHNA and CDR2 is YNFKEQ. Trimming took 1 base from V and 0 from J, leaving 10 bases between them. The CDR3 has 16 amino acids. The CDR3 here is CASSQVGGISYNEQFF. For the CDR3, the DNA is TGTGCCAGCAGCCAAGTCGGGGGAATCTCCTACAATGAGCAGTTCTTC.

Here the CDR3 reads CASSFGIAGGTPYEQYF. The CDR3, as DNA: TGCGCCAGCAGCTTTGGAATAGCGGGAGGAACCCCCTACGAGCAGTACTTC. The chain couples TRBV5-1 to TRBJ2-7; TRBD2 agrees at 10 bases. Germline assignment: CDR1 SGHRS and CDR2 YFSETQ. This CDR3 has 17 amino acids. The J segment lost 2 bases and the V segment lost 2 bases, leaving 10 bases of the junction unmatched.

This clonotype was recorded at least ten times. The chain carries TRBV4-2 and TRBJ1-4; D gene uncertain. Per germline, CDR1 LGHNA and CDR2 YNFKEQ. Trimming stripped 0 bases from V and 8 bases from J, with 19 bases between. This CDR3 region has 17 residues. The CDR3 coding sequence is TGTGCCAGCAGCCAAGATTCTCTGACTGGGCCCGACGAAAAACTGTTTTTT. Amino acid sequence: CASSQDSLTGPDEKLFF.

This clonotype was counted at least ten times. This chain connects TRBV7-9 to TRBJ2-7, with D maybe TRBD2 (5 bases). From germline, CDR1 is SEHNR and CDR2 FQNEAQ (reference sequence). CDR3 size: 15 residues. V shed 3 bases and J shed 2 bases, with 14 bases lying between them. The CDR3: CASSLEIAPTYEQYF. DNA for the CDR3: TGTGCCAGCAGCTTGGAGATAGCGCCTACCTACGAGCAGTACTTC.

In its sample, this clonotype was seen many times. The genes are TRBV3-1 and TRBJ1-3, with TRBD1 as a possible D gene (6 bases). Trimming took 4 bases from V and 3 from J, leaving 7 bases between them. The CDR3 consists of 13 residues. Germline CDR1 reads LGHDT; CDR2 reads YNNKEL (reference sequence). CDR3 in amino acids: CASSPGHGNTIYF. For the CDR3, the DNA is TGTGCCAGCAGCCCGGGACATGGAAACACCATATATTTT. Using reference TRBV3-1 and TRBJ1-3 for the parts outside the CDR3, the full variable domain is DTAVSQTPKYLVTQMGNDKSIKCEQNLGHDTMYWYKQDSKKFLKIMFSYNNKELIINETVPNRFSPKSPDKAHLNLHINSLELGDSAVYFCASSPGHGNTIYFGEGSWLTVV.

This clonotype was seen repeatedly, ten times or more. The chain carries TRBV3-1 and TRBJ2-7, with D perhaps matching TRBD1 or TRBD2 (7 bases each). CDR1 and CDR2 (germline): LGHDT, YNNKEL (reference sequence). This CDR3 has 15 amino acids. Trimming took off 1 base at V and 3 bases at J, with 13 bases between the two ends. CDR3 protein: CASSQAPGGDYEQYF. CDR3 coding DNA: TGTGCCAGCAGCCAAGCCCCAGGGGGGGACTACGAGCAGTACTTC.

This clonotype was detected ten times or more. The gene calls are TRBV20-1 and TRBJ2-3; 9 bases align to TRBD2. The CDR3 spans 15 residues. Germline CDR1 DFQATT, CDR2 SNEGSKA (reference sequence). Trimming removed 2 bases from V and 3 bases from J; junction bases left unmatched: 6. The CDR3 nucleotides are TGCAGTGCTAGAAACATAGCGGGGGTGACAGATACGCAGTATTTT. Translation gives CSARNIAGVTDTQYF.

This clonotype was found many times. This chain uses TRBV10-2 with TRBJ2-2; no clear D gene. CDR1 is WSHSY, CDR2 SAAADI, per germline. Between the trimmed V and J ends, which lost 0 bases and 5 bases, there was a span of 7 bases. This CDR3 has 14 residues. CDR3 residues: CASSESLGTGELFF. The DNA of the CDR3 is TGCGCCAGCAGTGAGTCGCTGGGGACCGGGGAGCTGTTTTTT.

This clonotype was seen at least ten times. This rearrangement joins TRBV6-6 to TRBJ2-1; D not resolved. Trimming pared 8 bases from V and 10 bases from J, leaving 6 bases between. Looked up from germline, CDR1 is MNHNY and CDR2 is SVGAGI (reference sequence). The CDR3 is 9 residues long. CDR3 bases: TGTGCCAGCGGGGTCGAGCAGTTCTTC. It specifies CASGVEQFF.

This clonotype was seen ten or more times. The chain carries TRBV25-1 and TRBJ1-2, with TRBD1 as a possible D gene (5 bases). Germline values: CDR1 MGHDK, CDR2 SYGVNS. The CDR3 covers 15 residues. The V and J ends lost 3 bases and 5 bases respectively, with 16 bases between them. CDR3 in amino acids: CASSEGPGGRYGYTF. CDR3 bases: TGTGCCAGCAGTGAGGGCCCCGGGGGAAGGTATGGCTACACCTTC.

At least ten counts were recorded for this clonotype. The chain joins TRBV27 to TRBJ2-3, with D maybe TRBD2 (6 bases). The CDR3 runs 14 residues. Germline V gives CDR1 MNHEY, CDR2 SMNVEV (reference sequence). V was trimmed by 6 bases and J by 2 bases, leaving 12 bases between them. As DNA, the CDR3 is TGTGCCAGCAGGACGGGACTGCCCACAGATACGCAGTATTTT. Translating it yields CASRTGLPTDTQYF.

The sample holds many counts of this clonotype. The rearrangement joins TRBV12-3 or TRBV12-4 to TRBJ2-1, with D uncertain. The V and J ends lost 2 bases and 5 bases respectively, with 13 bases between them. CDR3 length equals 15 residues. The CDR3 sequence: CASSLLLGRDNEQFF. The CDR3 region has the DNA TGTGCCAGCAGTTTACTCCTCGGACGGGACAATGAGCAGTTCTTC.

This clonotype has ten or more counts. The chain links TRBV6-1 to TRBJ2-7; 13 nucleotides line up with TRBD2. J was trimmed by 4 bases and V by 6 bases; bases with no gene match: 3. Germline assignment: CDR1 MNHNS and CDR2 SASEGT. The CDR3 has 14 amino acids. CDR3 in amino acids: CASRGTSGIYEQYF. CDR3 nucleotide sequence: TGTGCCAGCAGAGGGACTAGCGGGATATACGAGCAGTACTTC.

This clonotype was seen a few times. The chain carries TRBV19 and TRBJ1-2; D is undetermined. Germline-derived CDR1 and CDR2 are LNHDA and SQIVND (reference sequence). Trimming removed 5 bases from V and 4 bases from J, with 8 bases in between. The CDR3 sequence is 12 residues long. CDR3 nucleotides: TGTGCCAGTAGTCCAGCGCGCTATGGCTACACCTTC. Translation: CASSPARYGYTF.

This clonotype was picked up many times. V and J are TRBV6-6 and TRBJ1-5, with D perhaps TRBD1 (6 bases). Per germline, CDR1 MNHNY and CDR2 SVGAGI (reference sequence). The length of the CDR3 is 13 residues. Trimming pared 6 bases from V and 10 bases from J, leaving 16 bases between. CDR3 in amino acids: CASSEGGPTPQHF. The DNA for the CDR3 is TGTGCCAGCAGCGAGGGGGGCCCAACCCCCCAGCATTTT.

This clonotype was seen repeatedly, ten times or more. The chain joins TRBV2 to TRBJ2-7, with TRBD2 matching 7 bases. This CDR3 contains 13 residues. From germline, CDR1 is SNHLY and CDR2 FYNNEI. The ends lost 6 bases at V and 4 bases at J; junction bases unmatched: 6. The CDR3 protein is CASRLAQAYEQYF. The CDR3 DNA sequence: TGTGCCAGCAGACTAGCGCAGGCTTACGAGCAGTACTTC.

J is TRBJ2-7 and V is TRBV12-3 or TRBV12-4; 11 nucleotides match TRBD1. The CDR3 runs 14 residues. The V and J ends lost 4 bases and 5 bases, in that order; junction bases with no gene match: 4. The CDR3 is CASSWTGGGDEQYF. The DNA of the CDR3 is TGTGCCAGCAGTTGGACAGGGGGCGGCGACGAGCAGTACTTC.

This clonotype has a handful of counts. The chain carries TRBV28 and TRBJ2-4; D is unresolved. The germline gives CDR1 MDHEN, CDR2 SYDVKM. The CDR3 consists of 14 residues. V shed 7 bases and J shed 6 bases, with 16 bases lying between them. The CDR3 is CASTLGTVGNIQYF. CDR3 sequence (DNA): TGTGCCAGCACCCTAGGAACAGTTGGAAACATTCAGTACTTC.

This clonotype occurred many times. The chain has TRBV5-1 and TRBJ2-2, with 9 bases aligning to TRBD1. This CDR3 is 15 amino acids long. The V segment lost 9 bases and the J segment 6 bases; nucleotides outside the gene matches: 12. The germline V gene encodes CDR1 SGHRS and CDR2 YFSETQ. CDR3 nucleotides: TGCGCCACTAAGAGGACAGGGGATGGGCCCGGGGAGCTGTTTTTT. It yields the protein CATKRTGDGPGELFF.

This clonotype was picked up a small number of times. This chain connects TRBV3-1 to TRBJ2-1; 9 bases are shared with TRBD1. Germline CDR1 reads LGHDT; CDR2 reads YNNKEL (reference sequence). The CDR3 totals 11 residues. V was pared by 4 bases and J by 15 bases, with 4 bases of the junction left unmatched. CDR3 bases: TGTGCCAGCAGCCGGGACAGGGCCCTGTTCTTC. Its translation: CASSRDRALFF.

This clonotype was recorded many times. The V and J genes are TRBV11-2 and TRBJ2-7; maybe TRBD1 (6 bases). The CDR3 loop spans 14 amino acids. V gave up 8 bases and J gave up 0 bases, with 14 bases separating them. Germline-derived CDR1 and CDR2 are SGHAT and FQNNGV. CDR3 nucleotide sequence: TGTGCCAGCTTGGGACACCTAAGCTCCTACGAGCAGTACTTC. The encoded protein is CASLGHLSSYEQYF.

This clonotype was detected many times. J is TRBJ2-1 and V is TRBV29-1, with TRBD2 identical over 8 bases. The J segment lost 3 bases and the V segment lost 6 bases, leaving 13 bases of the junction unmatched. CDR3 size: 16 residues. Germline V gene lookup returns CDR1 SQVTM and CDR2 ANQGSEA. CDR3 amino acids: CSVQGSPSGFYNEQFF. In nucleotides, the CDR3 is TGCAGCGTCCAGGGGTCGCCTAGCGGGTTCTACAATGAGCAGTTCTTC.

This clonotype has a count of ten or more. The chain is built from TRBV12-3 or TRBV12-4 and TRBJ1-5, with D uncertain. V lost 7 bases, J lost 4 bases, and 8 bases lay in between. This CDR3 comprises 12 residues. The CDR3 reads CASTSGNQPQHF. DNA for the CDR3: TGTGCCAGCACTTCCGGGAATCAGCCCCAGCATTTT.